This T cell receptor beta chain originates from a study of T cell responses to AZD1222 COVID-19 vaccine. Findings and caveats of the study: Baseline seropositivity characterized only six AZD1222 recipients.

A word on this clone: Its antigen is as yet unknown.

Libraries were prepared by immunoSEQ multiplex PCR; TCRdb keeps only in-frame clonotypes and omits some of them. The sample shows over 120,000 clones, 90% to 95% of them seen only once. Germline V gene data show CDR1 as SGHAT and CDR2 as FQNNGV. The V end lost 1 base, the J end lost 0 bases, and 7 bases lay between the germline ends. The CDR3 contains 14 residues. The source material was peripheral blood, sampled after recovery from COVID-19. This receptor was taken from an adult who had recovered from COVID-19. This sequence joins TRBV11-2 and TRBJ2-7; no firm D call. CDR3 sequence: CASSLGRTSYEQYF. The CDR3 DNA reads as TGTGCCAGCAGCTTAGGCAGAACCTCCTACGAGCAGTACTTC.